Listed here are 24 T cell receptor beta chains from one sample, sequenced in a study of T-cell reconstitution after alpha-beta-depleted transplantation in children. A library of TCRbeta sequences, prepared with unique molecular identifiers, was generated. TCRdb independently ran MiXCR on the PCR reads; one entry per CDR3 protein. Of approximately 70,000 distinct CDR3 sequences detected, 4.9% appear once; the ten largest clones hold approximately 17%. The specimen comprised PBMCs, mostly from graft donor cells, sampled 180 days after TCRalphabeta/CD19-depleted stem cell transplant. These receptors were taken from a boy under two years old who had a stem cell transplant for acute myeloid leukemia, so the T cells may come from the graft donor.

This clonotype was detected many times. The chain couples TRBV5-1 to TRBJ2-1; 8 positions match TRBD1. The CDR3 loop spans 15 amino acids. J lost 3 bases, V lost 0 bases, and 2 bases had no gene match. Germline CDR1 reads SGHRS; CDR2 reads YFSETQ. The CDR3 region has the DNA TGCGCCAGCAGCTTGGGACAGGGGTTCTACAATGAGCAGTTCTTC. Translating it yields CASSLGQGFYNEQFF.

The chain uses TRBV21-1 and TRBJ2-5; the table's D gene call, TRBD1, was not cross checked with the DNA. TRBV21-1 is flagged as a pseudogene. The CDR3 sequence is 13 residues long. The CDR3 loop reads CASRTGRKETQYF. The DNA for the CDR3 is TGTGCCAGCCGGACAGGGAGGAAAGAGACCCAGTACTTC.

Many counts were recorded for this clonotype. The gene calls are TRBV12-3 or TRBV12-4 and TRBJ2-7; the D is unclear. Trimming stripped 6 bases from V and 7 bases from J, with 25 bases between. CDR3 length equals 16 residues. DNA for the CDR3: TGTGCCAGCAGATCCAAACCGGCGCGTATCATTGGGGAGCAGTACGTC. Its translation is CASRSKPARIIGEQYV.

This clonotype was seen repeatedly, ten times or more. V usage is TRBV4-3 and J usage is TRBJ2-7; D ambiguous. The CDR3 runs 15 residues. V dropped 0 bases and J dropped 3 bases, with 12 bases sitting between them. Per germline, CDR1 LGHNA and CDR2 YSLEER. The CDR3: CASSQDFTDYYEQYF. The CDR3 coding sequence is TGCGCCAGCAGCCAAGATTTCACAGATTACTACGAGCAGTACTTC.

There are many counts of this clonotype. The J gene is TRBJ2-5, the V gene TRBV5-1; 10 positions match TRBD1. Germline V gene lookup returns CDR1 SGHRS and CDR2 YFSETQ. The CDR3 covers 15 residues. Germline trimming cut 2 bases from V and 4 bases from J; bases unmatched to any gene: 5. The CDR3 sequence is CASSFSGQGGETQYF. The CDR3 DNA follows: TGCGCCAGCAGCTTTAGTGGACAGGGGGGAGAGACCCAGTACTTC.

Many counts were recorded for this clonotype. The chain combines TRBV5-1 with TRBJ2-1, with 7 nucleotides matching TRBD2. The CDR3 is 14 amino acids. Looked up from germline, CDR1 is SGHRS and CDR2 is YFSETQ. V lost 4 bases, J lost 5 bases, and 6 bases stayed unmatched. The CDR3 DNA follows: TGCGCCAGCAGCCCAATGGGGGGGGACAATGAGCAGTTCTTC. It specifies CASSPMGGDNEQFF.

Ten or more counts support this clonotype. This chain links TRBV20-1 with TRBJ2-4; 9 bases align to TRBD1. CDR3 length: 13 amino acids. CDR1 is DFQATT, CDR2 SNEGSKA, per germline (reference sequence). The trim removed 5 bases at V and 7 bases at J, leaving 6 bases unmatched. The CDR3 DNA is TGCAGTGCTTGGACAGGGGAGTGGAACATTCAGTACTTC. Amino acids: CSAWTGEWNIQYF.

This clonotype was observed at least ten times. V gene TRBV2 combines with J gene TRBJ1-1; possibly TRBD1 for D (5 bases). CDR1 SNHLY and CDR2 FYNNEI come from the germline V gene. V was pared by 8 bases and J by 0 bases, with 16 bases between. The CDR3 spans 15 residues. The CDR3 region has the DNA TGTGCCAGCTGTCGGGACGCCCAGGTGAACACTGAAGCTTTCTTT. Protein product: CASCRDAQVNTEAFF.

This clonotype was counted many times. J is TRBJ2-1 and V is TRBV9; 8 nucleotides line up with TRBD2. V shed 3 bases and J 0 bases; nucleotides not matched to a gene: 11. From germline, CDR1 is SGDLS and CDR2 YYNGEE. The CDR3 runs 18 residues. This CDR3 reads CASSALVAGPRSYNEQFF. The CDR3 DNA reads as TGTGCCAGCAGCGCCTTAGTAGCGGGACCCCGCTCCTACAATGAGCAGTTCTTC.

This clonotype has ten or more counts. CDR3 residues: CASSQGDFQETQYF. DNA of the CDR3: TGCGCCAGCAGCCAAGGGGACTTCCAAGAGACCCAGTACTTC. The chain recombines TRBV5-1 with TRBJ2-5; D might be TRBD2 (6 bases). With 4 bases removed from V and 1 base from J, the gap between germline ends came to 11 bases. Germline V gives CDR1 SGHRS, CDR2 YFSETQ. The length of the CDR3 is 14 residues.

This clonotype occurred many times. The rearrangement uses TRBV4-3 and TRBJ2-1; either TRBD1 or TRBD2 may fit D (5 bases each). The CDR3 extends over 14 amino acids. Trimming took off 4 bases at V and 6 bases at J, with 13 bases between the two ends. Germline V gene lookup returns CDR1 LGHNA and CDR2 YSLEER. The CDR3 reads CASSPFGGGNEQFF. The DNA for the CDR3 is TGCGCCAGCAGCCCATTTGGTGGGGGCAATGAGCAGTTCTTC.

Ten or more counts support this clonotype. The chain uses TRBV20-1 and TRBJ1-3, with unresolved D. The CDR3 is 16 residues long. In germline, CDR1 is DFQATT, CDR2 SNEGSKA (reference sequence). Trimming took off 3 bases at V and 2 bases at J, with 17 bases between the two ends. The CDR3 nucleotides read TGCAGTGCTAGCGAAATAGGGCCAAGGACTGGAAACACCATATATTTT. Amino acids: CSASEIGPRTGNTIYF.

Ten or more counts support this clonotype. The V gene is TRBV28, the J gene TRBJ2-1; D may be TRBD1 (6 bases). Trimming cost V 5 bases and J 3 bases, with 17 bases left between them. The V gene's germline CDR1 is MDHEN and CDR2 SYDVKM. The CDR3 extends over 16 amino acids. CDR3: CASSPPDSHFYNEQFF. CDR3 sequence (DNA): TGTGCCAGCAGTCCCCCGGACAGCCACTTCTACAATGAGCAGTTCTTC.

This clonotype was observed many times. V gene TRBV5-6 combines with J gene TRBJ2-5; no firm D call. This CDR3 has 14 amino acids. Germline V CDR1 and CDR2: SGHDT, YYEEEE. Trimming removed 0 bases at V and 3 bases at J, with 9 bases between. The DNA of the CDR3 is TGTGCCAGCAGCTTGGGGCCCCCCGAAGAGACCCAGTACTTC. Translation: CASSLGPPEETQYF. Using reference TRBV5-6 and TRBJ2-5 for the parts outside the CDR3, the full variable domain is DAGVTQSPTHLIKTRGQQVTLRCSPKSGHDTVSWYQQALGQGPQFIFQYYEEEERQRGNFPDRFSGHQFPNYSSELNVNALLLGDSALYLCASSLGPPEETQYFGPGTRLLVL.

This clonotype was observed many times. CDR3 DNA: TGCGCCAGCAGCTTAACTAGCCGGGGGGTGGTAAACATTCAGTACTTC. As protein: CASSLTSRGVVNIQYF. This rearrangement joins TRBV5-1 to TRBJ2-4, with 7 bases identical to TRBD2. Trimming took 2 bases from V and 6 from J; bases not matched to a gene: 11. This CDR3 has 16 amino acids. The germline V gene encodes CDR1 SGHRS and CDR2 YFSETQ.

This clonotype was found many times. This chain uses TRBV29-1 with TRBJ1-1, with a tentative D call TRBD1 (5 bases). Trimming shortened V by 8 bases and J by 5 bases, and 12 bases separated the two germline ends. Germline CDR1 is SQVTM and CDR2 is ANQGSEA. This CDR3 is built from 11 residues. The CDR3, as DNA: TGCAGCACGTCAGGGAGTACTGAAGCTTTCTTT. This translates into CSTSGSTEAFF.

This clonotype was counted ten times or more. The chain has TRBV7-2 and TRBJ2-3, with D unclear. V lost 5 bases and J 4 bases, leaving 16 bases between the germline ends. CDR1 is SGHTA and CDR2 is FQGNSA in the germline V gene. This CDR3 is 15 amino acids long. The CDR3 protein is CASSPVASQADTQYF. The CDR3 DNA sequence: TGTGCCAGCAGCCCAGTGGCTAGTCAAGCAGATACGCAGTATTTT.

The table lists this clonotype with many counts. The chain links TRBV5-1 to TRBJ2-6; D perhaps matches TRBD2 (7 bases). V shed 7 bases and J shed 0 bases, with 20 bases lying between them. The germline V gene has CDR1 SGHRS and CDR2 YFSETQ. The CDR3 sequence is 18 residues long. The CDR3 region is CASGLAGAGTSGANVLTF. CDR3 in DNA: TGCGCCAGCGGCCTCGCGGGGGCCGGCACCTCTGGGGCCAACGTCCTGACTTTC.

This clonotype appeared many times. This rearrangement joins TRBV4-3 to TRBJ2-6; D remains ambiguous. This CDR3 region has 16 residues. V gave up 2 bases and J gave up 1 base, with 9 bases separating them. Per the germline V gene, CDR1 is LGHNA and CDR2 is YSLEER. The CDR3 sequence is CASSQFVRSGANVLTF. The DNA of the CDR3 is TGCGCCAGCAGCCAATTTGTCAGGTCTGGGGCCAACGTCCTGACTTTC.

There are many counts of this clonotype. The chain has TRBV7-8 and TRBJ2-1; 8 positions agree with TRBD2. The CDR3 spans 14 residues. V dropped 7 bases and J dropped 7; count of bases not matched to a gene: 9. The germline CDR1 and CDR2 sequences are SGHVS and FQNEAQ. The CDR3: CASNPRGGRNEQFF. For the CDR3, the DNA is TGTGCCAGCAATCCTCGGGGGGGCCGTAATGAGCAGTTCTTC.

This clonotype was counted many times. The rearrangement uses TRBV6-5 and TRBJ2-5; TRBD1 matches 7 bases. Trimming took 6 bases from V and 3 from J; bases not matched to a gene: 4. This CDR3 has 13 amino acids. CDR1 MNHEY and CDR2 SVGAGI come from the germline V gene. The CDR3 is CASSLDREETQYF. In DNA, the CDR3 is TGTGCCAGCAGCCTCGACAGGGAAGAGACCCAGTACTTC.

The sample holds many counts of this clonotype. The genes are TRBV12-3 or TRBV12-4 and TRBJ1-3; perhaps TRBD1 as D (6 bases). This CDR3 has 14 residues. Deletions cut 7 bases from V and 2 bases from J, with 12 bases between. The CDR3 here is CASISQGPGNTIYF. Written as DNA, the CDR3 is TGTGCCAGCATTTCACAGGGCCCTGGAAACACCATATATTTT.

This clonotype was observed many times. The rearrangement links TRBV4-1 to TRBJ2-5; D might be TRBD1 or TRBD2, each matching 5 bases. Trimming shortened V by 1 base and J by 5 bases, and 11 bases separated the two germline ends. CDR1 MGHRA and CDR2 YSYEKL come from the germline V gene. This CDR3 is built from 14 residues. The CDR3 coding sequence is TGCGCCAGCAGCCAAGGGGACGGGTGGGAGACCCAGTACTTC. It codes for CASSQGDGWETQYF.

This clonotype was recorded at least ten times. The rearrangement joins TRBV7-2 to TRBJ2-1; D is possibly TRBD1 (5 bases). Germline CDR1 is SGHTA and CDR2 is FQGNSA. The CDR3 length is 13 residues. Trimming stripped 0 bases from V and 7 bases from J, with 7 bases between. Written as DNA, the CDR3 is TGTGCCAGCAGCTTAGCCCAGGGAAATGAGCAGTTCTTC. Its protein product is CASSLAQGNEQFF.